Presented here are 6 T cell receptor beta chains from one specimen sequenced in a study of beta chain features in type 1 diabetes. Reverse transcribing all isolated RNA meant expressed TCRB transcripts were sequenced. Here immunoSEQ multiplex PCR was the method, and the copy in TCRdb shows in-frame clones only, minus some. The table lists 900,000 or so clones, roughly a sixth of them singletons, with about 0.025% in the top ten. The sequenced sample was naive CD4+ T cells from blood. All receptors derive from a woman under 30 in good health.

On this clone itself: This sample includes further DNA sequences coding for the same CDR3. The rearrangement joins TRBV2 to TRBJ2-2; perhaps TRBD1 as D (6 bases). CDR3 length equals 14 residues. Germline V gene data show CDR1 as SNHLY and CDR2 as FYNNEI. Trimming stripped 4 bases from V and 4 bases from J, with 10 bases between. The CDR3 DNA is TGTGCCAGCAGTGTAGTCAGGGGCACCGGGGAGCTGTTTTTT. Translated, it gives CASSVVRGTGELFF.

The gene calls are TRBV7-3 and TRBJ2-1; D is possibly TRBD1 or TRBD2 (5 bases each). CDR1 and CDR2 (germline): SGHTA, FQGTGA. V was trimmed by 0 bases and J by 3 bases, leaving 9 bases between them. The CDR3 sequence is 15 residues long. This CDR3 is CASSLTAGSYNEQFF. CDR3 coding DNA: TGTGCCAGCAGCTTAACAGCAGGGAGCTACAATGAGCAGTTCTTC.

The J gene is TRBJ2-7, the V gene TRBV6-6; 10 bases fit TRBD1. There are 15 residues in the CDR3. Germline V gives CDR1 MNHNY, CDR2 SVGAGI (reference sequence). V gave up 2 bases and J gave up 7 bases; unmatched junction bases: 8. The CDR3 protein is CASSYTGTGVWEQYF. As DNA, the CDR3 is TGTGCCAGCAGTTACACCGGGACAGGGGTATGGGAGCAGTACTTC.

In this sample, this clone turned up a few times. This chain links TRBV9 with TRBJ1-2; perhaps TRBD1 as D (5 bases). This CDR3 is built from 13 residues. Germline loops: CDR1 SGDLS, CDR2 YYNGEE. Deletions cut 6 bases from V and 7 bases from J, with 16 bases between. CDR3 nucleotides: TGTGCCAGCACCTCCGGGACGACGTCTGGCTACACCTTC. Protein sequence: CASTSGTTSGYTF.

This clone showed up just a few times. The chain employs TRBV7-3 and TRBJ1-4, with 7 bases lining up with TRBD1. This CDR3 spans 13 amino acids. Per germline, CDR1 SGHTA and CDR2 FQGTGA. With 5 bases clipped from V and 10 bases from J, the junction kept 7 bases outside the gene matches. The DNA of the CDR3 is TGTGCCAGCAGCACCAACGGACAGGCAAAACTGTTTTTT. Protein: CASSTNGQAKLFF.

This clone was seen a few times. The chain joins TRBV10-3 to TRBJ2-1; the match to TRBD2 covers 7 bases. The CDR3 is made up of 14 amino acids. Germline assignment: CDR1 ENHRY and CDR2 SYGVKD. V shed 4 bases, J shed 5 bases, and the junction held 5 bases outside the gene matches. The CDR3 nucleotides read TGTGCCATCAGTGGCCTAGCGGCTAACAATGAGCAGTTCTTC. Protein product: CAISGLAANNEQFF.